Detailed here is one T cell receptor (beta chain). The target antigen is unknown. The data belong to a study of a mutant IDH1 vaccine in newly diagnosed glioma. Clones were sequenced by immunoSEQ multiplex PCR, and TCRdb holds only the in-frame ones, with some missing. The data contain around 46,000 clones, roughly 78% of them singletons. The V and J ends lost 7 bases and 3 bases respectively, with 10 bases between them. This CDR3 region has 14 residues. In germline, CDR1 is SNHLY, CDR2 FYNNEI. Time point noted: week 5, during vaccination. One vaccine dose held 300 ug of mutant IDH1 20-mer peptide and came with topical imiquimod.

The sequences come from PBMCs, collected from a glioma patient whose treatment included an IDH1 peptide vaccine. The sequence derives from a man aged 45-65 years with glioma. The chain uses TRBV2 and TRBJ2-6; D uncertain. CDR3 residues: CASTDPDGANVLTF. The CDR3 bases are TGTGCCAGCACGGACCCAGATGGGGCCAACGTCCTGACTTTC.